These T cell receptor beta chains were read from a single sample in a study of PD-L1 blockade in urothelial cancer. Generated by immunoSEQ multiplex PCR, the TCRdb table keeps only in-frame clones and is missing some. This table has 80,000 to 130,000 clones, approximately 91% appearing once. Sequences were derived from PBMCs, sampled around atezolizumab (anti-PD-L1) treatment. The source of these receptors is a woman aged 80 or older with urothelial cancer. CDR3s include the opening cysteine and the closing phenylalanine or tryptophan. A D gene is named only where the DNA matches it firmly. Clone size is given for some rows only: seen once, a few or many times, or a class if the clone is expanded.

>TRBJ1-2|-|-|TRBV6-5
CASSYSSVGQSGYTF
TGTGCCAGCAGTTACTCGTCGGTGGGGCAAAGTGGCTACACCTTC
>TRBJ1-2|once|-|TRBV27
CASSLRGGTSYGYTF
TGTGCCAGCAGTTTGAGGGGAGGGACCTCCTATGGCTACACCTTC
>TRBJ1-3|-|-|TRBV6-1
CASSDDSRPSGNTIYF
TGTGCCAGCAGTGACGACAGCCGCCCCTCTGGAAACACCATATATTTT
>TRBJ2-7|-|TRBD2|TRBV9
CASSETSGSYEQYF
TGTGCCAGCAGCGAGACTAGCGGATCCTACGAGCAGTACTTC
>TRBJ2-3|-|-|TRBV18
CASSDRRGDTQYF
TGTGCCAGCTCGGATAGAAGGGGGGATACGCAGTATTTT
>TRBJ1-1|-|TRBD1|TRBV5-1
CASSSPGGRNTEAFF
TGCGCCAGCAGCTCCCCAGGGGGCAGGAACACTGAAGCTTTCTTT
>TRBJ1-2|-|-|TRBV5-5
CASSLVAFEYGYTF
TGTGCCAGCAGCTTGGTCGCCTTTGAGTATGGCTACACCTTC
>TRBJ2-2|once|TRBD2|TRBV30
CAWSRVAGHTGELFF
TGTGCCTGGAGTCGGGTAGCGGGACATACCGGGGAGCTGTTTTTT
>TRBJ1-4|-|-|TRBV5-6
CASSPYREQTNEKLFF
TGTGCCAGCAGTCCGTACAGGGAACAAACTAATGAAAAACTGTTTTTT
>TRBJ1-2|-|-|TRBV28
CASSSTTRGYGYTF
TGTGCCAGCAGTTCGACGACCAGGGGATATGGCTACACCTTC
>TRBJ2-7|-|TRBD2|TRBV11-2
CASSWPRTSGIVSYEQYF
TGTGCCAGCAGCTGGCCCCGGACTAGCGGGATCGTCTCCTACGAGCAGTACTTC
>TRBJ1-3|-|TRBD1|TRBV28
CASSLTDRGRSGNTIYF
TGTGCCAGCAGTTTAACCGACAGGGGGCGTTCTGGAAACACCATATATTTT
>TRBJ1-1|-|TRBD1|TRBV28
CASSLGQIFHEAFF
TGTGCCAGCAGCCTGGGACAGATCTTTCATGAAGCTTTCTTT
>TRBJ1-1|few|TRBD1|TRBV7-9
CASSLGTGVRAEAFF
TGTGCCAGCAGCTTAGGGACAGGTGTTAGGGCTGAAGCTTTCTTT
>TRBJ2-5|-|-|TRBV10-3
CAITPRDTAEETQYF
TGTGCCATCACCCCTAGGGACACCGCCGAAGAGACCCAGTACTTC
>TRBJ2-7|-|-|TRBV18
CASSPGLFSYEQYF
TGTGCCAGCTCACCTGGCCTCTTCTCCTACGAGCAGTACTTC
>TRBJ1-1|-|-|TRBV28
CASRQNTEAFF
TGTGCCAGCAGACAGAACACTGAAGCTTTCTTT
>TRBJ1-2|-|-|TRBV10-3
CAIRRLEGDGYTF
TGTGCCATCAGGAGGTTGGAGGGCGACGGCTACACCTTC